These 18 T cell receptor beta chains originate from one sample sequenced in a study of post-analysis software for immune sequencing data (dated by TCRdb to the mid-2010s). Their antigen targets remain unknown. Library preparation was by PCR. For sequencing, an Illumina HiSeq 2500 was employed. To reduce PCR and sequencing biases, unique molecular identifiers were built into the TCR beta cDNA libraries. Through fastp at Q25 and MiXCR, TCRdb rebuilt clones from the public reads, retaining in-frame beta chains. One record per CDR3 amino acid sequence lists the most common genes and DNA. This sample is represented by about 820,000 distinct CDR3 sequences; about 50% of them were singletons. The ten largest account for approximately 4.5% of the sample. General conclusions and limits of the study: Roughly 5 TRBV segments, including TRBV5-6, TRBV5-1 and TRBV20-1, were significantly more frequent in patients than controls.

The sample comprised blood. The receptors come from a girl aged 5 to 17 with multiple sclerosis.

V is TRBV10-2 and J is TRBJ2-1; weak D call: TRBD2 (6 bases). With 10 bases removed from V and 5 bases from J, the gap between germline ends came to 15 bases. Germline CDR1 and CDR2: WSHSY and SAAADI. The CDR3 sequence is 13 residues long. The CDR3 DNA sequence: TGCGCCATCGACCGGGAGAGAGACAATGAGCAGTTCTTC. Translating it yields CAIDRERDNEQFF.

The chain is built from TRBV24-1 and TRBJ2-1; D remains ambiguous. V lost 1 base and J 9 bases, leaving 3 bases between the germline ends. The V gene's germline CDR1 is KGHDR and CDR2 SFDVKD. The CDR3 covers 11 residues. DNA for the CDR3: TGTGCCACCAGTGATTTAGGTGAGCAGTTCTTC. It codes for CATSDLGEQFF.

V and J are TRBV3-1 and TRBJ2-1; D is possibly TRBD1 or TRBD2 (5 bases each). V lost 4 bases and J 10 bases, leaving 23 bases between the germline ends. The CDR3 is 16 residues long. The germline V gene encodes CDR1 LGHDT and CDR2 YNNKEL (reference sequence). The CDR3 DNA follows: TGTGCCAGCAGCCGCGCCCGGACGGGGCCGGCCTACGAGCAGTTCTTC. Translating it yields CASSRARTGPAYEQFF.

The chain couples TRBV6-1 to TRBJ1-4; 8 nucleotides agree with TRBD1. Trimming at V came to 10 bases and at J to 3 bases, leaving 4 bases not matched to a gene. Per germline, CDR1 MNHNS and CDR2 SASEGT. The CDR3 is 13 amino acids. The CDR3 loop is CATPTGANEKLFF. CDR3 in DNA: TGTGCCACCCCGACAGGGGCTAATGAAAAACTGTTTTTT.

This clonotype appeared a few times. The genes are TRBV6-5 and TRBJ2-7; D possibly corresponds to TRBD1 (5 bases). The CDR3 runs to 14 residues. The V end lost 6 bases, the J end lost 2 bases, and 14 bases lay between the germline ends. The germline V gene has CDR1 MNHEY and CDR2 SVGAGI. This chain's CDR3 is CASRGAGNPYEQYF. The CDR3 DNA follows: TGTGCCAGCAGAGGGGCAGGGAACCCCTACGAGCAGTACTTC.

The rearrangement joins TRBV5-5 to TRBJ2-5; possible D gene TRBD1, 5 bases. The DNA end lines up better with TRBJ2-7; the J call may be wrong. Germline assignment: CDR1 SGHKS and CDR2 YYEKEE (reference sequence). The CDR3 runs to 12 residues. The CDR3 bases are TGTGCCAGCAGCTTGATAGGGGCCGAGCAGTACTTC. It is translated as CASSLIGAEQYF.

The chain combines TRBV20-1 with TRBJ1-2; TRBD1 agrees at 7 bases. V was pared by 0 bases and J by 3 bases, with 4 bases of the junction left unmatched. CDR3 length: 14 amino acids. Germline lookup yields CDR1 DFQATT and CDR2 SNEGSKA (reference sequence). CDR3 nucleotide sequence: TGCAGTGCTAGAGAACAGGGGCGAGACTATGGCTACACCTTC. Protein product: CSAREQGRDYGYTF.

This chain uses TRBV30 with TRBJ2-7; D is ambiguous. CDR3 length equals 12 residues. The V end was cut by 1 base, the J end by 7 bases, with 11 bases between. Germline CDR1 reads GTSNPN; CDR2 reads SVGIG (reference sequence). CDR3 bases: TGTGCCTGGAGTGCCGAAGGTGGAGAGCAGTACTTC. Its translation: CAWSAEGGEQYF. Combining the CDR3 with reference TRBV30 and TRBJ2-7 gives the whole variable domain SQTIHQWPATLVQPVGSPLSLECTVEGTSNPNLYWYRQAAGRGLQLLFYSVGIGQISSEVPQNLSASRPQDRQFILSSKKLLLSDSGFYLCAWSAEGGEQYFGPGTRLTVT.

The V call is TRBV5-1, the J call TRBJ2-1, with D perhaps matching TRBD2 (5 bases). The length of the CDR3 is 14 residues. V was clipped by 2 bases and J by 8 bases, with 14 bases between them. Per the germline V gene, CDR1 is SGHRS and CDR2 is YFSETQ. In DNA, the CDR3 is TGCGCCAGCAGCTTTAAGGCACCAGCGGATGAGCAGTTCTTC. Amino acid sequence: CASSFKAPADEQFF.

The gene calls are TRBV5-4 and TRBJ2-7, with 10 nucleotides matching TRBD1. The CDR3 is 15 residues long. V trimming: 0 bases; J trimming: 5 bases; junction bases outside the gene matches: 5. Germline-derived CDR1 and CDR2 are SGHNT and YYREEE (reference sequence). CDR3 DNA: TGTGCCAGCAGCTTGGTCGGGACAGGGGAACACGAGCAGTACTTC. This translates into CASSLVGTGEHEQYF. The complete variable domain, with remaining parts taken from reference TRBV5-4 and TRBJ2-7, reads ETGVTQSPTHLIKTRGQQVTLRCSSQSGHNTVSWYQQALGQGPQFIFQYYREEENGRGNFPPRFSGLQFPNYSSELNVNALELDDSALYLCASSLVGTGEHEQYFGPGTRLTVT.

This clonotype was detected a few times. V gene TRBV7-9 combines with J gene TRBJ1-5; TRBD1 is a possible D gene (6 bases). This CDR3 has 20 residues. Germline V gene lookup returns CDR1 SEHNR and CDR2 FQNEAQ (reference sequence). Between the trimmed V and J ends, which lost 0 bases and 5 bases, there was a span of 26 bases. CDR3 DNA sequence: TGTGCCAGCAGCTTAGCGAGGTCCGGTCAGGGGCCCCTTTGGGATCAGCCCCAGCATTTT. Translated: CASSLARSGQGPLWDQPQHF.

The chain couples TRBV20-1 to TRBJ2-1; 16 positions match TRBD2. The CDR3 runs to 18 residues. The germline gives CDR1 DFQATT, CDR2 SNEGSKA (reference sequence). Trimming took 3 bases from V and 7 from J; bases not matched to a gene: 12. This chain's CDR3 is CSARGLAGGPFRPNEQFF. CDR3 nucleotide sequence: TGCAGTGCTAGGGGACTAGCGGGAGGGCCGTTCAGACCTAATGAGCAGTTCTTC.

The chain has TRBV9 and TRBJ2-7, with a weak D call TRBD1 (6 bases). The CDR3 extends over 14 amino acids. Trimming took 6 bases from V and 2 from J, leaving 15 bases between them. Germline CDR1 SGDLS, CDR2 YYNGEE. CDR3 sequence: CASTTGQGPYEQYF. The CDR3 DNA sequence: TGTGCCAGCACCACGGGGCAGGGGCCCTACGAGCAGTACTTC.

Turning to this clonotype: A much more abundant neighbour one base away suggests this may be a read error. J is TRBJ1-2 and V is TRBV7-3, with TRBD1 identical over 8 bases. Germline trimming cut 1 base from V and 4 bases from J; bases unmatched to any gene: 8. Germline V gene data show CDR1 as SGHTA and CDR2 as FQGTGA. This CDR3 is built from 16 residues. The CDR3 protein is CASSLSRDRNCYGYTF. The CDR3 bases are TGTGCCAGCAGCTTAAGTCGGGACAGGAATTGCTATGGCTACACCTTC. Complete variable domain (other parts from reference TRBV7-3 and TRBJ1-2): GAGVSQTPSNKVTEKGKYVELRCDPISGHTALYWYRQSLGQGPEFLIYFQGTGAADDSGLPNDRFFAVRPEGSVSTLKIQRTERGDSAVYLCASSLSRDRNCYGYTFGSGTRLTVV.

This clonotype turned up a few times. The chain joins TRBV15 to TRBJ2-7, with a tentative D call TRBD2 (7 bases). The CDR3 totals 15 residues. CDR1 and CDR2 (germline): LNHNV, YYDKDF (reference sequence). Between the trimmed V and J ends, which lost 0 bases and 2 bases, there was a span of 11 bases. The CDR3 bases are TGTGCCACCAGCAGAGAAGGGGGGGGAACCTACGAGCAGTACTTC. Protein: CATSREGGGTYEQYF.

This clonotype was counted a few times. The chain couples TRBV21-1 to TRBJ1-5. TRBV21-1 is annotated as a pseudogene. This CDR3 contains 17 residues. The CDR3 spells CASSKALAGWGNQPQHF. CDR3 sequence (DNA): TGTGCCAGCAGCAAAGCCCTCGCGGGGTGGGGCAATCAGCCCCAGCATTTT.

The genes are TRBV9 and TRBJ2-1; no clear D gene. Germline assignment: CDR1 SGDLS and CDR2 YYNGEE. The CDR3 consists of 19 residues. Trimming pared 0 bases from V and 1 base from J, leaving 20 bases between. The CDR3 loop is CASSVELGFLDSSYNEQFF. CDR3 coding DNA: TGTGCCAGCAGCGTAGAGCTGGGGTTTTTGGATAGTTCCTACAATGAGCAGTTCTTC. Filled out from reference TRBV9 and TRBJ2-1, the complete variable domain reads DSGVTQTPKHLITATGQRVTLRCSPRSGDLSVYWYQQSLDQGLQFLIQYYNGEERAKGNILERFSAQQFPDLHSELNLSSLELGDSALYFCASSVELGFLDSSYNEQFFGPGTRLTVL.

This chain uses TRBV27 with TRBJ2-7, with 8 positions matching TRBD2. The J call may be incorrect, as the DNA end agrees better with TRBJ2-5. This CDR3 is built from 15 residues. Germline lookup yields CDR1 MNHEY and CDR2 SMNVEV (reference sequence). In DNA form, the CDR3 reads TGTGCCAGCAGTGCCGGTAGCGGGAAGAGGGAGACCCAGTACTTC. Translated, it gives CASSAGSGKRETQYF.